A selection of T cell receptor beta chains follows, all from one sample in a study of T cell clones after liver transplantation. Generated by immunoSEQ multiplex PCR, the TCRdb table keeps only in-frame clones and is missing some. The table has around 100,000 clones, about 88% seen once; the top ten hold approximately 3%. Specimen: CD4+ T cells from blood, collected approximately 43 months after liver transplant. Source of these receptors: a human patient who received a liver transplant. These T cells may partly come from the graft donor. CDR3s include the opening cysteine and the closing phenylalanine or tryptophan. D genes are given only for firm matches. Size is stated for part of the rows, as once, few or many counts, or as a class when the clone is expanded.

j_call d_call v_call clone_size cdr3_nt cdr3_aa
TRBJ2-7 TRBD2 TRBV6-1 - TGTGCCAGCAGTGATGGACTAGCGGGCCCCTACGAGCAGTACTTC CASSDGLAGPYEQYF
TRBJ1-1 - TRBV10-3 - TGTGCCATCAGTGACTCCGGACGGGACACTGAAGCTTTCTTT CAISDSGRDTEAFF
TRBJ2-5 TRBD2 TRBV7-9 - TGTGCCAGCAGCGGGCTAGCGGGGCGGGAGACCCAGTACTTC CASSGLAGRETQYF
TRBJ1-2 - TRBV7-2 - TGTGCCAGCAGCTCCCGGGGTTCTGTACCCTATGGCTACACCTTC CASSSRGSVPYGYTF
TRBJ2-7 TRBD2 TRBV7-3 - TGTGCCAGCAGCTTAATGGGGAGGGTGGCTTCCTCCTACGAGCAGTACTTC CASSLMGRVASSYEQYF
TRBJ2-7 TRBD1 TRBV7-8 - TGTGCCAGCAGTCCTCCGGGACAGGGCTCCTACGAGCAGTACTTC CASSPPGQGSYEQYF
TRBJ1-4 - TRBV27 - TGTGCCAGCAGTTTCGGGGGCGAGGGTGAAAAACTGTTTTTT CASSFGGEGEKLFF
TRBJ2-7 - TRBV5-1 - TGCGCCAGCAGCTTGAGTATGGGACCGGCCTACGAGCAGTACTTC CASSLSMGPAYEQYF
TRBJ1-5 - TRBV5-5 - TGTGCCAGCTCACCAAGGGCCGGACAGAGTAATCAGCCCCAGCATTTT CASSPRAGQSNQPQHF
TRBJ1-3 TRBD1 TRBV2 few TGTGCCAGCAGTTCCGGGACAGTTGGAAACACCATATATTTT CASSSGTVGNTIYF
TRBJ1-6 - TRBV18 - TGTGCCAGCTCATACAACCCGACAGGCCTAAATTCACCCCTCCACTTT CASSYNPTGLNSPLHF
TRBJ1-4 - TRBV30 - TGTGCCTGGAGTAACATAGTACCAACTGTTTTT CAWSNIVPTVF
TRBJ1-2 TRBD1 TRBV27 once TGTGCCAGCAGTTCAAACCTTTTACAGGGGGGAGGCTACACCTTC CASSSNLLQGGGYTF